Each of the 16 T cell receptor beta chains below was sequenced from the same sample in a study of T cells after yellow fever vaccination. TCRdb reprocessed the 5' RACE reads with MiXCR, giving one entry per CDR3 protein. This sample carries approximately 70,000 distinct CDR3 sequences, under 9.5% of them seen once, and the ten largest clones take around 29%. The material was CD8+ T cells sorted from PBMCs, obtained roughly 10 days after the first yellow fever vaccination. Receptors originate from a young man who received the YFV17D yellow fever vaccine.

This clonotype occurred a few times. The gene calls are TRBV7-9 and TRBJ2-3, with a tentative D call TRBD1 (6 bases). Deletions cut 5 bases from V and 4 bases from J, with 13 bases between. The CDR3 is 14 amino acids. Per germline, CDR1 SEHNR and CDR2 FQNEAQ (reference sequence). CDR3 DNA: TGTGCCAGCAGCCCCCGACAGGTCGCAGATACGCAGTATTTT. Protein product: CASSPRQVADTQYF.

This CDR3 reads CASSQSRGARSNQPQHF. Written as DNA, the CDR3 is TGTGCCAGCAGCCAGAGTCGGGGGGCGCGGAGCAATCAGCCCCAGCATTTT. J is TRBJ1-5 and V is TRBV7-9; D is possibly TRBD1 (6 bases). This CDR3 is built from 17 residues. Trimming cost V 5 bases and J 1 base, with 18 bases left between them. Germline CDR1 SEHNR, CDR2 FQNEAQ (reference sequence). The whole variable domain, filled in from reference TRBV7-9 and TRBJ1-5, reads DTGVSQNPRHKITKRGQNVTFRCDPISEHNRLYWYRQTLGQGPEFLTYFQNEAQLEKSRLLSDRFSAERPKGSFSTLEIQRTEQGDSAMYLCASSQSRGARSNQPQHFGDGTRLSIL.

There are a few counts of this clonotype. This rearrangement joins TRBV11-2 to TRBJ1-1; possible D gene TRBD1, 6 bases. V lost 4 bases to trimming and J lost 6 bases, with 12 bases between them. CDR1 and CDR2 (germline): SGHAT, FQNNGV. This CDR3 spans 13 amino acids. CDR3 bases: TGTGCCAGCAGCTCCGGGGGGGGCGCTGAAGCTTTCTTT. This gives the protein CASSSGGGAEAFF.

This clonotype appeared many times. The rearrangement uses TRBV4-1 and TRBJ1-1; no firm D call. Germline-derived CDR1 and CDR2 are MGHRA and YSYEKL. V lost 1 base and J lost 5, with 14 bases in between. This CDR3 region has 15 residues. The CDR3 nucleotides read TGCGCCAGCAGCCAAGCACGATTGGAGCAGACTGAAGCTTTCTTT. Encoded protein: CASSQARLEQTEAFF.

This clonotype was picked up many times. The V and J genes are TRBV7-6 and TRBJ2-7, with D perhaps matching TRBD2 (6 bases). Trimming took 4 bases from V and 1 from J, leaving 14 bases between them. CDR1 and CDR2 (germline): SGHVS, FNYEAQ. The CDR3 sequence is 15 residues long. In nucleotides, the CDR3 is TGTGCCAGCAGCTCAACGGGAGCCGATTCCTACGAGCAGTACTTC. This encodes CASSSTGADSYEQYF.

This clonotype was recorded many times. The rearrangement joins TRBV12-3 or TRBV12-4 to TRBJ2-7, with no clear D. V was shortened by 4 bases and J by 7 bases, with 14 bases between the two germline ends. CDR3 size: 13 residues. In DNA, the CDR3 is TGTGCCAGCAGTTCTGGGCTGTTTGTTGAGCAGTACTTC. This translates into CASSSGLFVEQYF.

Ten or more counts support this clonotype. The chain employs TRBV7-8 and TRBJ1-3, with unresolved D. This CDR3 is 16 amino acids long. Per germline, CDR1 SGHVS and CDR2 FQNEAQ. The germline V and J ends were trimmed by 2 bases and 4 bases, with 15 bases remaining between them. The CDR3 region is CASSLSRWQVGNTIYF. The CDR3 DNA reads TGTGCCAGCAGCTTATCGAGGTGGCAGGTCGGAAACACCATATATTTT.

This clonotype was detected only a few times. In DNA form, the CDR3 reads TGTGCCAGCAGCTTTAGCTATCAACACGTTTACGAGCAGTACTTC. Its translation is CASSFSYQHVYEQYF. The rearrangement links TRBV5-5 to TRBJ2-7; D is unclear. Germline assignment: CDR1 SGHKS and CDR2 YYEKEE (reference sequence). The CDR3 extends over 15 amino acids. V lost 2 bases to trimming and J lost 4 bases, with 16 bases between them. Complete variable domain (other parts from reference TRBV5-5 and TRBJ2-7): DAGVTQSPTHLIKTRGQQVTLRCSPISGHKSVSWYQQVLGQGPQFIFQYYEKEERGRGNFPDRFSARQFPNYSSELNVNALLLGDSALYLCASSFSYQHVYEQYFGPGTRLTVT.

Ten or more counts support this clonotype. The rearrangement joins TRBV11-2 to TRBJ2-7; D is unclear. Trimming took off 0 bases at V and 3 bases at J, with 3 bases between the two ends. Germline lookup yields CDR1 SGHAT and CDR2 FQNNGV. The CDR3 is made up of 12 amino acids. The CDR3 region is CASSLDGYEQYV. The CDR3 nucleotides are TGTGCCAGCAGCTTAGATGGCTACGAGCAGTACGTC.

The chain joins TRBV6-1 to TRBJ2-5; D gene ambiguous. Trimming pared 7 bases from V and 4 bases from J, leaving 7 bases between. The CDR3 length is 11 residues. CDR1 is MNHNS, CDR2 SASEGT, per germline. For the CDR3, the DNA is TGTGCCAGCATCTTGCGAGAGACCCAGTACTTC. Protein sequence: CASILRETQYF.

This clonotype was recorded many times. The V gene is TRBV6-5, the J gene TRBJ1-6; D might be TRBD1 (5 bases). The CDR3 contains 14 residues. Per germline, CDR1 MNHEY and CDR2 SVGAGI. Trimming pared 2 bases from V and 6 bases from J, leaving 8 bases between. Here the CDR3 reads CASSYRTFNSPLHF. The CDR3 nucleotides read TGTGCCAGCAGTTACCGGACATTTAATTCACCCCTCCACTTT.

This clonotype was observed many times. The chain carries TRBV27 and TRBJ2-1; 7 positions match TRBD2. Trimming removed 8 bases from V and 6 bases from J; junction bases left unmatched: 7. Germline assignment: CDR1 MNHEY and CDR2 SMNVEV (reference sequence). The CDR3 is 13 residues long. The chain's CDR3 is CASGLGVSNEQFF. DNA for the CDR3: TGTGCCAGCGGACTAGGGGTGTCCAATGAGCAGTTCTTC.

This rearrangement joins TRBV12-3 or TRBV12-4 to TRBJ2-1; 7 bases agree with TRBD2. V lost 7 bases and J lost 3; bases outside the gene matches: 6. CDR3 length equals 14 residues. CDR3: CASKGRGLYNEQFF. DNA of the CDR3: TGTGCCAGCAAAGGGAGGGGACTCTACAATGAGCAGTTCTTC.

This clonotype was found a few times. The V call is TRBV2, the J call TRBJ1-1; 10 positions agree with TRBD1. Trimming removed 6 bases from V and 0 bases from J; junction bases left unmatched: 1. The CDR3 is made up of 14 amino acids. CDR1 and CDR2 (germline): SNHLY, FYNNEI. The CDR3 region is CASRGQGLNTEAFF. The CDR3 nucleotides are TGTGCCAGCAGGGGACAGGGGTTGAACACTGAAGCTTTCTTT.

This CDR3 reads CASSLVDTQYF. In nucleotides, the CDR3 is TGTGCCAGCAGCTTAGTTGATACGCAGTATTTT. V is TRBV13 and J is TRBJ2-3; no clear D. Trimming took off 1 base at V and 6 bases at J, with 2 bases between the two ends. Germline-derived CDR1 and CDR2 are PRHDT and FYEKMQ (reference sequence). This CDR3 spans 11 amino acids. The complete variable domain, with remaining parts taken from reference TRBV13 and TRBJ2-3, reads AAGVIQSPRHLIKEKRETATLKCYPIPRHDTVYWYQQGPGQDPQFLISFYEKMQSDKGSIPDRFSAQQFSDYHSELNMSSLELGDSALYFCASSLVDTQYFGPGTRLTVL.

Details on this clonotype: With a much larger clone just one base away, this may be a read error. The CDR3 protein is CARVTGFLGGYTF. In DNA, the CDR3 is TGTGCCAGAGTAACGGGATTCTTGGGTGGCTACACCTTC. V and J are TRBV12-3 or TRBV12-4 and TRBJ1-2; no clear D gene. The CDR3 totals 13 residues. V gave up 9 bases and J gave up 7 bases, with 18 bases separating them.